This T cell receptor (beta chain) was obtained from a study of vaccination effects on CD4 cells after COVID-19. Study-level background: Samples that were drawn after vaccination came a median of 72 days after the second dose. Each culture well received about 1.8 million PBMC. These cells were then cultured in IMDM with 8.5 to 10 IU/ml IL-2 and 7.5 to 10 ug/ml peptides.

When nine to ten days of culture had elapsed, CD4+ T cells were isolated. It was two doses of either the BNT162b2 or mRNA-1273 vaccine that participants received. The healthy vaccine recipients, who had no prior SARS-CoV-2 infection, showed negative nucleocapsid antibodies. Half-medium exchanges with IL-2 medium took place on days 3 and 7. J gave up 4 bases and V 4 bases, and 3 bases lay outside the gene matches. CDR1 is LGHDT and CDR2 is YNNKEL in the germline V gene (reference sequence). The CDR3 runs 15 residues. Of note for this clone: Its antigen is unidentified.

Only in-frame clones appear in the TCRdb table, and some are missing; sequencing was by immunoSEQ multiplex PCR. In the table there are around 47,000 clones, roughly 72% of which are singletons. The sequence derives from a human donor who received a COVID-19 vaccine. The source material was CD4+ T cells from PBMCs cultured without peptide, sampled after COVID-19 vaccination. V and J are TRBV3-1 (or the pseudogene TRBV3-2) and TRBJ2-1, with 11 bases identical to TRBD2. The DNA for the CDR3 is TGTGCCAGCAGCCGCGGGACTAGCGGTTACAATGAGCAGTTCTTC. Encoded protein: CASSRGTSGYNEQFF.